Presented here are 2 T cell receptor beta chains from one specimen sequenced in a study of CD8+ T cells in alopecia areata. cDNA prepared by RNA extraction and subsequent reverse transcription served as the template for sequencing. Assay used: immunoSEQ multiplex PCR; TCRdb lists only in-frame clones, some missing. The sample holds roughly 130,000 clones; 45% to 65% are singletons and the top ten take 4.5%. Sequencing used CD4+ T cells sorted from blood, obtained at week 0. The receptors were gathered from a human donor with alopecia areata.

The gene calls are TRBV18 and TRBJ2-2, with D perhaps matching TRBD1 or TRBD2 (5 bases each). The CDR3 has 16 amino acids. Germline loops: CDR1 KGHSH, CDR2 LQKENI. Trimming took off 0 bases at V and 0 bases at J, with 8 bases between the two ends. The CDR3 DNA follows: TGTGCCAGCTCACCACCGGGGGTCGCGAACACCGGGGAGCTGTTTTTT. Translated, it gives CASSPPGVANTGELFF.

This sequence joins TRBV5-4 and TRBJ1-4, with 7 bases aligning to TRBD1. The CDR3 runs to 14 residues. CDR1 is SGHNT, CDR2 YYREEE, per germline (reference sequence). Trimming cost V 4 bases and J 7 bases; bases outside gene matches: 7. The CDR3, as DNA: TGTGCCAGCAGCCTAGAAGGGGGCAGTGAAAAACTGTTTTTT. Translated: CASSLEGGSEKLFF.